This TCR beta chain stems from a study of blood T cell repertoires in COVID-19. Overall study context: Nucleic acid was either cDNA or gDNA, and it came from T cells, B-cell-depleted T cells, or PBMCs.

Per the original methods: The authors estimated nucleated cell counts from reference gene primer amplification. TCRdb's table, derived via immunoSEQ multiplex PCR, lists solely in-frame clones and lacks some. Clone size and V and J calls were adopted from that table, with D and trimming inferred from the DNA. The repertoire holds about 220,000 clones, around 82% seen once, with approximately 5% in the top ten. With 2 bases clipped from V and 11 bases from J, the junction kept 6 bases outside the gene matches. This CDR3 has 12 residues. CDR1 SGHRS and CDR2 YFSETQ come from the germline V gene. This receptor was obtained from a woman aged 50 to 60 who had been exposed to COVID-19. The sample taken for sequencing was PBMCs or T cells enriched from blood (not recorded which). The chain is built from TRBV5-1 and TRBJ1-1; 7 bases align to TRBD1. CDR3 protein: CASSLTGVDAFF. CDR3 coding DNA: TGCGCCAGCAGCTTAACAGGGGTAGACGCTTTCTTT.